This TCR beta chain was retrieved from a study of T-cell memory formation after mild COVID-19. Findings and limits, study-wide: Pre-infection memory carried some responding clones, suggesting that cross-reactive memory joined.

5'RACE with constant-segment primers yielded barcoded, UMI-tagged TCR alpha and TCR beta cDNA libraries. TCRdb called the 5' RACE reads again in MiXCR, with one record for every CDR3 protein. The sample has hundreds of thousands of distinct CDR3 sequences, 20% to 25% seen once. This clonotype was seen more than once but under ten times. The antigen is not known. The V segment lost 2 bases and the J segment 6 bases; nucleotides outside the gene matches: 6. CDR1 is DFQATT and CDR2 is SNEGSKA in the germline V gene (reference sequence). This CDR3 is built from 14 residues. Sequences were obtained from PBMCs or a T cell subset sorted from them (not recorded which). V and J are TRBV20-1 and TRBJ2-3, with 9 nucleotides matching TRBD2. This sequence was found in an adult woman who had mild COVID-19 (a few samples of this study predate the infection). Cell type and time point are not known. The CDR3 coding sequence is TGCAGTGCTAGACTGGCTAGCGGGGAGGATACGCAGTATTTT. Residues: CSARLASGEDTQYF.